This T cell receptor (beta chain) derives from a study of human T cells and chemical hapten exposure. CDR1 and CDR2 (germline): SNHLY, FYNNEI. The CDR3 is made up of 17 amino acids. After removal of 4 bases from V and 3 bases from J, the junction contained 15 bases not matched to a gene. This clonotype was recorded at least ten times. In TCRdb, the RACE reads were re-called with MiXCR into one record per CDR3 protein. The sample has roughly 38,000 distinct CDR3 sequences; around 12% are singletons. The time point is: pre-sensitization, week 0. This sample's treatment: therapeutic diphenylcyclopropenone sensitization with weekly scalp DPC. Unseparated into fractions, whole blood served as the source from which total RNA was extracted.

The sequence came from a middle-aged woman with alopecia areata. Some clones in this sample may be carry-over from other donors' samples. V gene TRBV2 combines with J gene TRBJ2-7; 7 bases agree with TRBD1. Sequenced here: whole blood, sampled in connection with sensitization to the hapten diphenylcyclopropenone (DPC). The CDR3 DNA follows: TGTGCCAGCAGTGGAGAGAAGTACACGGGACAGAGCTACGAGCAGTACTTC. This sequence encodes CASSGEKYTGQSYEQYF.